This TCR beta chain was recorded in a study of CXCR3-negative and CXCR3-positive naive CD8 T cells. The sorting of each CD8+ T cell subset was done in triplicate, at a few hundred thousand cells each. Definition of naive CD8+ T cells rested on a CD45RO-CCR7+CD27+CD95- profile. Libraries of TRB cDNA were made by 5' RACE and carried UMIs. With the 5' RACE reads reprocessed, TCRdb shows one record per CDR3 protein and no DNA. The listing contains approximately 66,000 distinct CDR3 sequences. Findings and caveats of the study: Relative to memory CD8+ cells, whose diversity was much lower, both naive subsets had comparably high diversity. The majority of assays used fresh PBMCs, and CXCR3 expression partially decreased after cryopreservation.

A remark on this clonotype: The target antigen is unknown.

The CDR3 loop spans 15 amino acids. The sequencing input was naive CXCR3- CD8+ T cells from blood. Subset given: CD45RO-CCR7+CD27+CD95- naive CD8+ T cells lacking CXCR3 (TNR3-). The gene calls are TRBV23-1 and TRBJ1-2; as DNA is missing, the TRBD1 call by TCRdb cannot be tested. TRBV23-1 is an ORF, and what it does is uncertain. This clonotype was obtained from a human donor in good health. Some clones in this sample may be carry-over from other donors' samples. CDR3 protein: CASSPRTGPNYGYTF.